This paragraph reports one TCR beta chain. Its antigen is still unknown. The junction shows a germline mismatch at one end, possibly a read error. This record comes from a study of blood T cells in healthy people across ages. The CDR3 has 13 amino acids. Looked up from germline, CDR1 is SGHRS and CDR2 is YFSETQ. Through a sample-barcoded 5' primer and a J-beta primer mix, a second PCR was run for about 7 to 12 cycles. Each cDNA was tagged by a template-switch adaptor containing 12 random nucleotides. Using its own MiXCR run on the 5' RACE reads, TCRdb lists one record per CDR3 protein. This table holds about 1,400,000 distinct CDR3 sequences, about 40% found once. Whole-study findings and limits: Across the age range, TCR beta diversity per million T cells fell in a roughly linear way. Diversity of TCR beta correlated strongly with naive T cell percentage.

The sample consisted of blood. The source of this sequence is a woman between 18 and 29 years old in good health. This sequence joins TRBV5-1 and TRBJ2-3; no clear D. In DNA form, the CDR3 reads TGCGCCAGCACCCCAGGAGTCACAGATACGAAGTATTTT. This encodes CASTPGVTDTKYF.